The next 21 T cell receptor beta chains were all read from a single sample in a study of blood T cells in healthy people across ages. A second PCR of about 6 to 12 cycles used a sample-barcoded 5' primer and a J-beta primer mix. One entry per CDR3 protein, called by TCRdb with MiXCR from the 5' RACE reads. The data hold about 1 million distinct CDR3 sequences, with over 35% observed a single time. Sequenced sample: blood. The receptors shown here come from a woman in her fifties or sixties in good health.

This clonotype was seen once. The V and J genes are TRBV5-1 and TRBJ2-1, with 7 nucleotides matching TRBD1. The CDR3 sequence is 14 residues long. J was trimmed by 9 bases and V by 4 bases; bases with no gene match: 10. Germline values: CDR1 SGHRS, CDR2 YFSETQ. In DNA, the CDR3 is TGCGCCAGCAGCGGGTCACAGGGGATTGGTGAGCAGTTCTTC. Translated, it gives CASSGSQGIGEQFF.

The chain recombines TRBV20-1 with TRBJ2-7; the match to TRBD1 covers 7 bases. The CDR3 spans 15 residues. Germline loops: CDR1 DFQATT, CDR2 SNEGSKA (reference sequence). V shed 0 bases and J 7 bases; nucleotides not matched to a gene: 12. CDR3 DNA sequence: TGCAGTGCTAGAGATGTACAGGGGACGTACAATGAGCAGTACTTC. Protein product: CSARDVQGTYNEQYF.

The V call is TRBV12-5, the J call TRBJ2-1, with D hard to call. Per germline, CDR1 LGHNT and CDR2 FRNRAP. CDR3 size: 15 residues. V was trimmed by 1 base and J by 4 bases, leaving 11 bases between them. The CDR3 region has the DNA TGTGCTAGTGGTTTGGGGCGCCCGACTTACAATGAGCAGTTCTTC. It yields the protein CASGLGRPTYNEQFF.

The rearrangement uses TRBV11-2 and TRBJ2-7, with TRBD2 matching over 13 bases. This CDR3 contains 19 residues. V lost 6 bases, J lost 3 bases, and 17 bases stayed unmatched. Per the germline V gene, CDR1 is SGHAT and CDR2 is FQNNGV. The chain's CDR3 is CASSRTDPGLAGASYEQYF. As DNA, the CDR3 is TGTGCCAGCAGTCGTACCGACCCTGGACTAGCGGGAGCCAGCTACGAGCAGTACTTC. Variable domain in full (rest from reference TRBV11-2 and TRBJ2-7): EAGVAQSPRYKIIEKRQSVAFWCNPISGHATLYWYQQILGQGPKLLIQFQNNGVVDDSQLPKDRFSAERLKGVDSTLKIQPAKLEDSAVYLCASSRTDPGLAGASYEQYFGPGTRLTVT.

This rearrangement joins TRBV6-2 or TRBV6-3 to TRBJ1-4, with D tentatively TRBD1 (6 bases). CDR1 MNHEY and CDR2 SVGEGT come from the germline V gene. The CDR3 sequence is 16 residues long. V lost 5 bases and J lost 4, with 17 bases in between. CDR3 amino acids: CASSHPPDSFNEKLFF. CDR3 coding DNA: TGTGCCAGCAGTCACCCACCGGACAGCTTTAATGAAAAACTGTTTTTT.

The CDR3 loop reads CASSEILALDTQYF. CDR3 nucleotide sequence: TGTGCCAGCAGTGAAATTCTAGCTCTAGATACGCAGTATTTT. V usage is TRBV12-3 or TRBV12-4 and J usage is TRBJ2-3; D is perhaps TRBD2 (5 bases). Trimming removed 5 bases from V and 5 bases from J, with 14 bases in between. There are 14 residues in the CDR3.

The chain joins TRBV5-1 to TRBJ1-2; D is possibly TRBD1 (6 bases). CDR3 size: 17 residues. Germline lookup yields CDR1 SGHRS and CDR2 YFSETQ. Between the trimmed V and J ends, which lost 8 bases and 0 bases, there was a span of 23 bases. The CDR3 loop reads CASSPGAAVDANYGYTF. The CDR3 coding sequence is TGCGCCAGTTCACCGGGGGCTGCCGTAGATGCTAACTATGGCTACACCTTC.

This clonotype was found many times. This chain connects TRBV29-1 to TRBJ2-1; possibly TRBD1 or TRBD2 for D (5 bases each). Germline values: CDR1 SQVTM, CDR2 ANQGSEA. With 5 bases removed from V and 5 bases from J, the gap between germline ends came to 16 bases. The CDR3 spans 14 residues. This chain's CDR3 is CSVSPLGTHNEQFF. CDR3 sequence (DNA): TGCAGCGTTAGTCCTCTAGGGACCCACAATGAGCAGTTCTTC.

V usage is TRBV7-2 and J usage is TRBJ1-5, with TRBD1 matching 7 bases. There are 14 residues in the CDR3. V gave up 5 bases and J gave up 5 bases; unmatched junction bases: 6. The germline V gene encodes CDR1 SGHTA and CDR2 FQGNSA. The CDR3: CASSGRTGDQPQHF. CDR3 nucleotide sequence: TGTGCCAGCAGCGGGCGGACAGGTGATCAGCCCCAGCATTTT.

This clonotype was detected a few times. The V and J genes are TRBV5-1 and TRBJ2-7; 8 positions agree with TRBD1. The germline gives CDR1 SGHRS, CDR2 YFSETQ. V gave up 4 bases and J gave up 3 bases; unmatched junction bases: 6. This CDR3 has 14 residues. DNA for the CDR3: TGCGCCAGCAGCGCCCAGGGGGCTCTCTACGAGCAGTACTTC. It encodes CASSAQGALYEQYF.

This rearrangement joins TRBV6-1 to TRBJ2-4; 7 bases agree with TRBD1. The J call may not be correct, given that the DNA end is closer to TRBJ2-7. Germline CDR1 MNHNS, CDR2 SASEGT. This CDR3 contains 18 residues. The CDR3 reads CASSDKRQGARSIYEQYF. DNA of the CDR3: TGTGCCAGCAGTGACAAGAGACAGGGCGCGCGATCCATCTACGAGCAGTACTTC.

CDR3 protein: CSALEGKKTYEQYF. The CDR3 bases are TGCAGTGCTTTAGAGGGTAAGAAAACCTACGAGCAGTACTTC. The rearrangement links TRBV20-1 to TRBJ2-7; D might be TRBD2 (5 bases). This CDR3 is built from 14 residues. Germline V lookup: CDR1 DFQATT, CDR2 SNEGSKA (reference sequence). Trimming took 5 bases from V and 2 from J, leaving 16 bases between them.

The chain joins TRBV19 to TRBJ2-1; D possibly corresponds to TRBD1 (6 bases). The J call may be mistaken, given a closer DNA end match to TRBJ2-7. From germline, CDR1 is LNHDA and CDR2 SQIVND (reference sequence). The CDR3 has 15 residues. This chain's CDR3 is CASSQQDRLYNEQYF. CDR3 nucleotide sequence: TGTGCCAGTAGTCAACAGGACAGACTTTACAATGAGCAGTACTTC.

The V gene is TRBV30, the J gene TRBJ2-5; 10 bases line up with TRBD1. Germline V gives CDR1 GTSNPN, CDR2 SVGIG (reference sequence). The CDR3 sequence is 14 residues long. V lost 3 bases to trimming and J lost 5 bases; unmatched junction nucleotides: 6. CDR3 residues: CAWRRPGQGETQYF. CDR3 nucleotides: TGTGCCTGGAGGAGACCGGGACAGGGGGAGACCCAGTACTTC.

The gene calls are TRBV4-2 and TRBJ2-7, with TRBD2 matching over 7 bases. Unmatched junction bases numbered 11, after V lost 4 bases and J lost 5 bases. The CDR3 consists of 15 residues. Per germline, CDR1 LGHNA and CDR2 YNFKEQ. This CDR3 reads CASSPSPGRRNEQYF. The CDR3 nucleotides read TGTGCCAGCAGCCCATCCCCCGGGAGGCGGAACGAGCAGTACTTC.

This chain links TRBV7-9 with TRBJ2-1; D may be TRBD1 or TRBD2 (6 bases each). The germline V gene has CDR1 SEHNR and CDR2 FQNEAQ (reference sequence). Trimming removed 5 bases from V and 0 bases from J, with 14 bases in between. The CDR3 is made up of 16 amino acids. CDR3 nucleotides: TGTGCCAGCAGCCAACAGGGACTCAGCTCCTACAATGAGCAGTTCTTC. It is translated as CASSQQGLSSYNEQFF.

J is TRBJ1-2 and V is TRBV12-3 or TRBV12-4; maybe TRBD1 (5 bases). Deletions cut 6 bases from V and 8 bases from J, with 16 bases between. The CDR3 runs to 13 residues. The CDR3 loop reads CASSQTATGGYTF. CDR3 nucleotides: TGTGCCAGCAGCCAGACAGCGACGGGAGGCTACACCTTC.

Concerning this clonotype itself: The junction shows a germline mismatch at one end, possibly a read error. This chain joins TRBV6-1 and TRBJ2-1, with 12 bases fitting TRBD2. This CDR3 spans 17 amino acids. CDR1 and CDR2 from the germline V gene are MNHNS and SASEGT. The CDR3 spells CASIGTSGSSSYNEQFF. CDR3 bases: TGCGCCAGCATAGGGACTAGCGGGTCGAGCTCCTACAATGAGCAGTTCTTC.

V is TRBV21-1 and J is TRBJ2-1; the table gives TRBD1 as D, unverified against the DNA. TRBV21-1 is a pseudogene. CDR3 size: 21 residues. This chain's CDR3 is CASSKVRQGSLARSSYNEQFF. The CDR3 bases are TGTGCCAGCAGCAAAGTTAGGCAGGGGAGCCTCGCGCGAAGCTCCTACAATGAGCAGTTCTTC.

There are a few counts of this clonotype. J is TRBJ2-7 and V is TRBV27, with a tentative D call TRBD1 (6 bases). Trimming removed 5 bases at V and 3 bases at J, with 17 bases between. The germline CDR1 and CDR2 sequences are MNHEY and SMNVEV (reference sequence). The CDR3 extends over 15 amino acids. CDR3 amino acids: CASSPAGGGGYEQYF. The CDR3 nucleotides are TGTGCCAGCAGTCCCGCTGGGGGCGGAGGCTACGAGCAGTACTTC.

The chain is built from TRBV28 and TRBJ2-1; 15 bases map to TRBD2. There are 18 residues in the CDR3. V lost 4 bases, J lost 7 bases, and 11 bases stayed unmatched. Looked up from germline, CDR1 is MDHEN and CDR2 is SYDVKM. The CDR3 bases are TGTGCCAGCAGTTCGGGACTAGCGGGAGGAACAGCGATTAATGAGCAGTTCTTC. Its protein is CASSSGLAGGTAINEQFF.